This T cell receptor (beta chain) was identified in a study of cytomegalovirus exposure and HLA in healthy donors. PCR amplification relied on 60 Vbeta primers (plus 13 Jbeta primers). Method: immunoSEQ multiplex PCR; TCRdb's copy keeps in-frame clones and lacks some. The data hold about 170,000 clones, with roughly 80% observed a single time. This clone was observed a handful of times. The sample consisted of PBMCs. This receptor was obtained from a male donor in good health and CMV-seronegative.

Here the CDR3 reads CASSRTGESGQPQHF. The CDR3, as DNA: TGTGCCAGCAGCCGGACAGGGGAGTCGGGTCAGCCCCAGCATTTT. V usage is TRBV7-2 and J usage is TRBJ1-5; 9 bases match TRBD1. The ends lost 5 bases at V and 6 bases at J; junction bases unmatched: 8. The CDR3 contains 15 residues. From germline, CDR1 is SGHTA and CDR2 FQGNSA.